The 28 T cell receptor beta chains reported below all come from one sample, sequenced in a study of human T cells and chemical hapten exposure. TCRdb reprocessed the RACE reads with MiXCR, giving one entry per CDR3 protein. The sample records 70,000 to 75,000 distinct CDR3 sequences, around a third being singletons. Specified time point: patch test 1, 2 weeks after DPC sensitization. Treatment noted: therapeutic diphenylcyclopropenone sensitization with weekly scalp DPC. The sample was whole blood, taken in connection with sensitization to the hapten diphenylcyclopropenone (DPC). The source of these receptors is a man between 35 and 55 years old with alopecia areata. Some clones in this sample may be carry-over from other donors' samples.

This chain uses TRBV11-1 with TRBJ2-3; D not certain. The germline V gene encodes CDR1 SGHAT and CDR2 FQDESV (reference sequence). Trimming pared 5 bases from V and 4 bases from J, leaving 19 bases between. This CDR3 region has 16 residues. CDR3 in amino acids: CASSDNGRRGADTQYF. The CDR3 DNA is TGTGCCAGCAGCGACAACGGACGGCGCGGCGCAGATACGCAGTATTTT.

This chain joins TRBV19 and TRBJ2-3, with D perhaps given as TRBD1 or TRBD2 (5 bases each). From germline, CDR1 is LNHDA and CDR2 SQIVND (reference sequence). V lost 5 bases and J lost 3, with 15 bases in between. The CDR3 has 15 amino acids. The DNA of the CDR3 is TGTGCCAGTAGTTTTAATCCCGGGGCAACAGATACGCAGTATTTT. It encodes CASSFNPGATDTQYF.

CDR3 residues: CASSFEGGVVGTDTQYF. CDR3 bases: TGTGCCAGCAGCTTCGAGGGGGGTGTAGTCGGCACAGATACGCAGTATTTT. The chain has TRBV13 and TRBJ2-3; D tentatively fits TRBD1 or TRBD2 (6 bases each). Trimming removed 3 bases from V and 1 base from J, with 17 bases in between. The CDR3 is 17 amino acids. Germline V gene data show CDR1 as PRHDT and CDR2 as FYEKMQ (reference sequence).

The V and J genes are TRBV7-2 and TRBJ2-1; D gene unclear. From germline, CDR1 is SGHTA and CDR2 FQGNSA. The CDR3 has 14 amino acids. V was clipped by 0 bases and J by 7 bases, with 10 bases between them. The CDR3 here is CASSLAPSQNEQFF. The CDR3 region has the DNA TGTGCCAGCAGCTTAGCCCCATCACAGAATGAGCAGTTCTTC.

The V and J genes are TRBV7-9 and TRBJ2-7, with no clear D. Germline-derived CDR1 and CDR2 are SEHNR and FQNEAQ (reference sequence). The CDR3 covers 14 residues. The germline V and J ends were trimmed by 5 bases and 1 base, with 12 bases remaining between them. For the CDR3, the DNA is TGTGCCAGCAGCCGCGCGGCACAGTCCTACGAGCAGTACTTC. The encoded protein is CASSRAAQSYEQYF.

The chain recombines TRBV11-2 with TRBJ2-1, with 9 nucleotides matching TRBD2. The CDR3 runs to 16 residues. V gave up 1 base and J gave up 3 bases; unmatched junction bases: 4. CDR1 SGHAT and CDR2 FQNNGV come from the germline V gene. CDR3 sequence: CASSLGGLANYNEQFF. CDR3 coding DNA: TGTGCCAGCAGCTTAGGTGGACTAGCGAACTACAATGAGCAGTTCTTC. The full variable domain, completed using reference TRBV11-2 and TRBJ2-1, is EAGVAQSPRYKIIEKRQSVAFWCNPISGHATLYWYQQILGQGPKLLIQFQNNGVVDDSQLPKDRFSAERLKGVDSTLKIQPAKLEDSAVYLCASSLGGLANYNEQFFGPGTRLTVL.

This chain links TRBV20-1 with TRBJ2-5, with a tentative D call TRBD1 (6 bases). The CDR3 has 17 amino acids. From germline, CDR1 is DFQATT and CDR2 SNEGSKA (reference sequence). V dropped 0 bases and J dropped 0 bases, with 17 bases sitting between them. The CDR3 DNA follows: TGCAGTGCTAGAGACCCTGGACAGACGATGTACCAAGAGACCCAGTACTTC. Its protein product is CSARDPGQTMYQETQYF.

A few counts support this clonotype. The chain employs TRBV28 and TRBJ2-5; perhaps D is TRBD1 or TRBD2 (6 bases each). The CDR3 runs to 15 residues. The V and J ends lost 1 base and 3 bases respectively, with 12 bases between them. Germline-derived CDR1 and CDR2 are MDHEN and SYDVKM. CDR3: CASSLLGGSKETQYF. CDR3 sequence (DNA): TGTGCCAGCAGTTTATTAGGGGGGAGCAAAGAGACCCAGTACTTC.

The V call is TRBV20-1, the J call TRBJ2-1, with no clear D. V lost 4 bases to trimming and J lost 4 bases, with 5 bases between them. The CDR3 runs to 11 residues. Germline assignment: CDR1 DFQATT and CDR2 SNEGSKA (reference sequence). The CDR3: CSAKGYNEQFF. CDR3 bases: TGCAGTGCTAAAGGGTACAATGAGCAGTTCTTC.

The rearrangement links TRBV6-2 or TRBV6-3 to TRBJ2-1; D is unclear. The CDR3 runs to 10 residues. Germline V CDR1 and CDR2: MNHEY, SVGEGT. Trimming took off 2 bases at V and 9 bases at J, with 2 bases between the two ends. CDR3: CASSYLEQFF. For the CDR3, the DNA is TGTGCCAGCAGTTACCTTGAGCAGTTCTTC.

This clonotype was counted a few times. This chain connects TRBV6-1 to TRBJ2-1, with 9 bases that match TRBD2. This CDR3 is 16 amino acids long. V lost 1 base, J lost 8 bases, and 9 bases stayed unmatched. Germline lookup yields CDR1 MNHNS and CDR2 SASEGT. Here the CDR3 DNA reads TGTGCCAGCAGTGAAGAATTCCTAGCGGGGAGGTATGAGCAGTTCTTC. Translated, it gives CASSEEFLAGRYEQFF.

The rearrangement links TRBV27 to TRBJ2-1; D gene unclear. This CDR3 is 18 amino acids long. Germline V lookup: CDR1 MNHEY, CDR2 SMNVEV (reference sequence). V was trimmed by 2 bases and J by 3 bases, leaving 20 bases between them. CDR3 bases: TGTGCCAGCAGTTTAAGGTCGGTTGGGGTAGGTGTCTACAATGAGCAGTTCTTC. The encoded protein is CASSLRSVGVGVYNEQFF.

The chain joins TRBV5-4 to TRBJ1-1, with D tentatively TRBD1 (5 bases). From germline, CDR1 is SGHNT and CDR2 YYREEE (reference sequence). V dropped 5 bases and J dropped 5 bases, with 13 bases sitting between them. CDR3 size: 13 residues. This CDR3 reads CASSLQGWTEAFF. The CDR3 DNA reads TGTGCCAGCAGTCTTCAGGGATGGACTGAAGCTTTCTTT. Looking up the rest from reference TRBV5-4 and TRBJ1-1 gives the full variable domain: ETGVTQSPTHLIKTRGQQVTLRCSSQSGHNTVSWYQQALGQGPQFIFQYYREEENGRGNFPPRFSGLQFPNYSSELNVNALELDDSALYLCASSLQGWTEAFFGQGTRLTVV.

This chain links TRBV6-1 with TRBJ1-5; the match to TRBD1 covers 7 bases. The CDR3 loop spans 14 amino acids. Germline V lookup: CDR1 MNHNS, CDR2 SASEGT. The J segment lost 4 bases and the V segment lost 10 bases, leaving 10 bases of the junction unmatched. CDR3 region: CATGGGGQNQPQHF. In nucleotides, the CDR3 is TGTGCCACAGGAGGGGGGGGACAGAATCAGCCCCAGCATTTT.

The genes are TRBV6-1 and TRBJ2-7; D may be TRBD1 (6 bases). This CDR3 has 15 amino acids. Trimming took off 4 bases at V and 7 bases at J, with 20 bases between the two ends. Germline V lookup: CDR1 MNHNS, CDR2 SASEGT. CDR3 residues: CASSATSTGLREQYF. CDR3 nucleotides: TGTGCCAGCAGTGCCACTTCAACAGGGTTACGAGAGCAGTACTTC.

V gene TRBV2 combines with J gene TRBJ2-3; perhaps D is TRBD1 or TRBD2 (6 bases each). The CDR3 spans 16 residues. The ends were cut back, 6 bases at V and 0 bases at J, with 16 bases in the middle. CDR1 is SNHLY and CDR2 is FYNNEI in the germline V gene. CDR3 nucleotides: TGTGCCAGCAGGGTACAGGGACTCTCTAGCACAGATACGCAGTATTTT. The encoded protein is CASRVQGLSSTDTQYF.

The chain is built from TRBV7-3 and TRBJ2-3; D remains unclear. V lost 2 bases and J lost 2, with 8 bases in between. This CDR3 has 14 amino acids. CDR1 SGHTA and CDR2 FQGTGA come from the germline V gene. The CDR3 protein is CASSLDGNTDTQYF. The CDR3 bases are TGTGCCAGCAGCTTAGACGGCAACACAGATACGCAGTATTTT.

In this sample, this clonotype turned up once. The gene calls are TRBV6-4 and TRBJ2-1; perhaps TRBD2 as D (6 bases). V lost 5 bases and J lost 9, with 20 bases in between. The CDR3 spans 15 residues. Germline assignment: CDR1 MRHNA and CDR2 SNTAGT. The DNA of the CDR3 is TGTGCCAGCAGTCCAGGGTCGGGAGCAGTCGGTGAGCAGTTCTTC. Its translation: CASSPGSGAVGEQFF.

This clonotype has more than one count but fewer than ten. The chain joins TRBV12-3 or TRBV12-4 to TRBJ1-4; weak D call: TRBD1 (5 bases). The V and J ends lost 7 bases and 3 bases respectively, with 15 bases between them. This CDR3 region has 15 residues. In DNA form, the CDR3 reads TGTGCCAGCATGGCGGAGGGGCTGGCTAATGAAAAACTGTTTTTT. This sequence encodes CASMAEGLANEKLFF.

This clonotype was observed a few times. The V and J genes are TRBV5-1 and TRBJ2-3; D remains unclear. There are 14 residues in the CDR3. The germline V gene has CDR1 SGHRS and CDR2 YFSETQ. V dropped 3 bases and J dropped 2 bases, with 10 bases sitting between them. CDR3 sequence reads: CASSSEIPTDTQYF. In DNA, the CDR3 is TGCGCCAGCAGCTCCGAGATCCCCACAGATACGCAGTATTTT.

In this sample, this clonotype turned up a few times. The chain combines TRBV28 with TRBJ2-7; 8 nucleotides align to TRBD2. Trimming at V came to 6 bases and at J to 3 bases, leaving 10 bases not matched to a gene. In germline, CDR1 is MDHEN, CDR2 SYDVKM. The CDR3 contains 15 residues. The DNA for the CDR3 is TGTGCCAGCAGGGGGATTGTAGCGGGACACTACGAGCAGTACTTC. Amino acids: CASRGIVAGHYEQYF.

This clonotype has only a few counts. The chain recombines TRBV28 with TRBJ2-7; 8 nucleotides align to TRBD2. The CDR3 loop spans 16 amino acids. V lost 1 base, J lost 5 bases, and 10 bases stayed unmatched. Germline values: CDR1 MDHEN, CDR2 SYDVKM. CDR3 sequence reads: CASSLSVAGGADEQYF. In DNA form, the CDR3 reads TGTGCCAGCAGTTTATCCGTGGCGGGAGGTGCAGACGAGCAGTACTTC.

V usage is TRBV20-1 and J usage is TRBJ2-1, with a tentative D call TRBD2 (5 bases). The length of the CDR3 is 14 residues. V dropped 0 bases and J dropped 5 bases, with 11 bases sitting between them. Looked up from germline, CDR1 is DFQATT and CDR2 is SNEGSKA (reference sequence). The CDR3 DNA reads as TGCAGTGCTAGAGATCCGTTCGGGAACAATGAGCAGTTCTTC. Its protein is CSARDPFGNNEQFF.

This clonotype was counted once. This chain connects TRBV28 to TRBJ2-2; the D gene is possibly TRBD2 (6 bases). This CDR3 contains 15 residues. V shed 6 bases and J shed 4 bases, with 15 bases lying between them. The V gene's germline CDR1 is MDHEN and CDR2 SYDVKM. The CDR3 region has the DNA TGTGCCAGCAGCTCCCCCGGGAGTATCACCGGGGAGCTGTTTTTT. Its translation: CASSSPGSITGELFF.

This chain links TRBV4-1 with TRBJ1-5, with D tentatively TRBD1 (5 bases). This CDR3 has 15 amino acids. Germline CDR1 MGHRA, CDR2 YSYEKL. Trimming took 4 bases from V and 4 from J, leaving 14 bases between them. CDR3 residues: CASSPTETANQPQHF. CDR3 DNA: TGCGCCAGCAGCCCAACTGAGACAGCGAATCAGCCCCAGCATTTT.

This clonotype was observed a few times. The genes are TRBV7-8 and TRBJ2-1; D gene uncertain. Germline CDR1 and CDR2: SGHVS and FQNEAQ. The germline V and J ends were trimmed by 4 bases and 0 bases, with 7 bases remaining between them. The CDR3 totals 14 residues. The CDR3 protein is CASSSKASYNEQFF. Written as DNA, the CDR3 is TGTGCCAGCAGCTCTAAAGCCTCCTACAATGAGCAGTTCTTC.

This clonotype was detected only a few times. The rearrangement links TRBV19 to TRBJ2-5; TRBD1 agrees at 9 bases. V lost 5 bases and J lost 3; bases outside the gene matches: 10. Looked up from germline, CDR1 is LNHDA and CDR2 is SQIVND (reference sequence). The CDR3 covers 16 residues. DNA for the CDR3: TGTGCCAGTAGTTCCCGGACAGGGGATATGAAAGAGACCCAGTACTTC. Protein product: CASSSRTGDMKETQYF.

As concerns this clonotype: A read error may produce the germline difference seen at one junction end. V gene TRBV7-9 combines with J gene TRBJ2-5; D might be TRBD2 (5 bases). The CDR3 extends over 18 amino acids. Germline assignment: CDR1 SEHNR and CDR2 FQNEAQ (reference sequence). CDR3: CACSSIVGGIFLQETQYF. In nucleotides, the CDR3 is TGTGCCTGCAGCTCGATTGTAGGAGGCATTTTCCTTCAAGAGACCCAGTACTTC.